The entry below describes one T cell receptor beta chain. Original processing methods: Cell counts per sample came from amplifying reference gene primers. Data came from immunoSEQ multiplex PCR; TCRdb stores just in-frame clones and leaves some out. Clonal size and the V and J genes are those of that table, whereas D and trimming came from the DNA. This table has fewer than 35,000 clones, roughly 85% appearing once. The sample originates from a study of blood T cell repertoires in COVID-19. The wider study: Italy, Spain and the United States were the sources of the convalescent and acute COVID-19 samples. T cells, B-cell-depleted T cells, or PBMCs provided the cDNA or gDNA that served as material.

Per germline, CDR1 MNHEY and CDR2 SVGAGI. V lost 7 bases to trimming and J lost 5 bases, with 11 bases between them. There are 13 residues in the CDR3. The chain combines TRBV6-5 with TRBJ2-2; no reliable D call. This TCR was recovered from a woman aged 50 to 65 with active COVID-19. The specimen sequenced was peripheral blood. This CDR3 reads CASTRSPTGELFF. The CDR3 bases are TGTGCCAGCACTCGTAGCCCGACCGGGGAGCTGTTTTTT.